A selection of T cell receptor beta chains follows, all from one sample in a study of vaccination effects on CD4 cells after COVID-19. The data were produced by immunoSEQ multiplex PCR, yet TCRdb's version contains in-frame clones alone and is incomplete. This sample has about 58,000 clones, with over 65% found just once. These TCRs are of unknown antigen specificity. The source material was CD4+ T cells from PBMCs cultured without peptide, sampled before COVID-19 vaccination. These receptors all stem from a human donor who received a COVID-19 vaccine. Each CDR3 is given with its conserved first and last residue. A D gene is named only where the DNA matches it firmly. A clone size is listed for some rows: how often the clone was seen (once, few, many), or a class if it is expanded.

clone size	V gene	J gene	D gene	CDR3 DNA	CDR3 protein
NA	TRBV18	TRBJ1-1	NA	TGTGCCAGCTCACCCCGAGGACAGTTGAACACTGAAGCTTTCTTT	CASSPRGQLNTEAFF
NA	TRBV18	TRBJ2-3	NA	TGTGCCAGCTCACCATGGGGATACAGCACAGATACGCAGTATTTT	CASSPWGYSTDTQYF
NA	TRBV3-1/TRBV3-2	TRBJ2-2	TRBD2	TGTGCCAGCAGCCAGCCCCGGACTAGCGGGGGCGCGGGGGAGCTGTTTTTT	CASSQPRTSGGAGELFF
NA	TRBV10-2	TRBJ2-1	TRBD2	TGCGCCAGCAGTGGGCTAGCGGGGGTTATAGAGCAGTTCTTC	CASSGLAGVIEQFF
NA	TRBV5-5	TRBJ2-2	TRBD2	TGTGCCAGCAGGTTTTTAGCGGGGGGGCCCGGGGAGCTGTTTTTT	CASRFLAGGPGELFF
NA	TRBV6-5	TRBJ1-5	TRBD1	TGTGCCAGCAGTAAGAGAGGACAGGACAATCAGCCCCAGCATTTT	CASSKRGQDNQPQHF
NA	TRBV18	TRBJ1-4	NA	TGTGCCAGCTCAGCTTACCGCGACGGGGGGACTAATGAAAAACTGTTTTTT	CASSAYRDGGTNEKLFF
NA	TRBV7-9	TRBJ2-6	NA	TGTGCCAGCATAAGAGGGGGGGACGGGGCCAACGTCCTGACTTTC	CASIRGGDGANVLTF
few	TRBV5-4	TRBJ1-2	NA	TGTGCCAGCAGCTCAGGGTTACGGGGCTACACCTTC	CASSSGLRGYTF
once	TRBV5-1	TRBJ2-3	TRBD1	TGCGCCAGCAGCTTGGGGGGACAGGGTGGTTCAGATACGCAGTATTTT	CASSLGGQGGSDTQYF
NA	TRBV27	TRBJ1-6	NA	TGTGCCAGCAGTGGTTCTCCATCTAATTCACCCCTCCACTTT	CASSGSPSNSPLHF
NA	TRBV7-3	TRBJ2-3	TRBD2	TGTGCCAGCAGCGGGAGGGGTGGGGGCACAGATACGCAGTATTTT	CASSGRGGGTDTQYF
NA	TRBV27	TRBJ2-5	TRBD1	TGTGCCAGCAGTACCTACCGGGACAGGGGGCCGTGGGTTGAGACCCAGTACTTC	CASSTYRDRGPWVETQYF
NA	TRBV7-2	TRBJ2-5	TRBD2	TGTGCCAGCAGCTTAATGAGCGGGGGGGGAGTAGGGACCCAGTACTTC	CASSLMSGGGVGTQYF
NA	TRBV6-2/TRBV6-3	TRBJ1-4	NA	TGTGCCAGCAGCCCACTAGGGTCAACTAATGAAAAACTGTTTTTT	CASSPLGSTNEKLFF
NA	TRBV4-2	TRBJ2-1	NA	TGTGCCAGCAGCCAGGAAGTGGGTAATGAGCAGTTCTTC	CASSQEVGNEQFF
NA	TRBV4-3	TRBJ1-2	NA	TGCGCCAGCAGCCAAGAACCCACGAAGGGATATGGCTACACCTTC	CASSQEPTKGYGYTF
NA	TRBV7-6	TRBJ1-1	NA	TGTGCCAGCAGCCCCGGGGTCGGCGTCCTGGGTCGAGCTTTCTTT	CASSPGVGVLGRAFF
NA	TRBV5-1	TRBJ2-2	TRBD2	TGCGCCAGCAGCTTGGTGGGACTAGCAACGAACACCGGGGAGCTGTTTTTT	CASSLVGLATNTGELFF
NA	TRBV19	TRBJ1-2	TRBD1	TGTGCCAGTAAGACCTCAGGGGGAAACTATGGCTACACCTTC	CASKTSGGNYGYTF
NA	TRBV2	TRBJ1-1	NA	TGTGCCAGCAGCCTTAGGACAGTGGGCACTGAAGCTTTCTTT	CASSLRTVGTEAFF
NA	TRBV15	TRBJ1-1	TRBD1	TGTGCCACCAGCAGATCCGGGACAGGGAACACTGAAGCTTTCTTT	CATSRSGTGNTEAFF
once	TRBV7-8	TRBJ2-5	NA	TGTGCCAGCAGCTCGGGGACTGTCCAAGAGACCCAGTACTTC	CASSSGTVQETQYF
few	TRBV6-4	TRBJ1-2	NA	TGTGCCAGCAGTGACTCTAAGGGGAGCTATGGCTACACCTTC	CASSDSKGSYGYTF
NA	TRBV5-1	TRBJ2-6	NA	TGCGCCAGCAGCCTCCAACCTTCGGAATCTGGGGCCAACGTCCTGACTTTC	CASSLQPSESGANVLTF
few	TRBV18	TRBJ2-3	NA	TGTGCCAGCTCAAGTCAATGGGGGGATACGCAGTATTTT	CASSSQWGDTQYF
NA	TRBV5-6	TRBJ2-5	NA	TGTGCCAGCAGCTATGGAGGGAGCTTAGGGGAGACCCAGTACTTC	CASSYGGSLGETQYF
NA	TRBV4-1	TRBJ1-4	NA	TGCGCCAGCAGCCAAGGGCCAACGAGAGGGGGTAATGAAAAACTGTTTTTT	CASSQGPTRGGNEKLFF
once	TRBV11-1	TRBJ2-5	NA	TGTGCCAGCAGCTTTAGGGACAGCGGGGAGACCCAGTACTTC	CASSFRDSGETQYF
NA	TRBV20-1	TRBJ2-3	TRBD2	TGCAGTGCTAGTGGTCCTAGCGGGGGGGAAACTTTT	CSASGPSGGETF
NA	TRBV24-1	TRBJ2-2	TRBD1	TGTGCCACCAGTGACGGACAGGGGAAGGGAAAAACCGGGGAGCTGTTTTTT	CATSDGQGKGKTGELFF